These T cell receptor beta chains were read from a single sample in a study of CD4 and CD8 cells across lung adenocarcinoma regions. TCRdb analysed the PCR reads with MiXCR anew, one entry per CDR3 protein. The sample carries 10,000 to 15,000 distinct CDR3 sequences, roughly 60% recorded once. The sample consisted of CD8+ T cells from the margin of a lung tumor. The source is a female donor with lung adenocarcinoma. The CD4 and CD8 labels of this study may be unreliable. CDR3s include the opening cysteine and the closing phenylalanine or tryptophan. The D gene is left open where the match is weak. Clone size is given for some rows only: seen once, a few or many times, or a class if the clone is expanded.

cdr3_length j_call v_call clone_size d_call cdr3_aa cdr3_nt
13 TRBJ2-1 TRBV6-1 - - CASSEGTGDEQFF TGTGCCAGCAGTGAAGGAACCGGCGATGAGCAGTTCTTC
16 TRBJ2-7 TRBV25-1 - - CASSGYGGRGSDTQYF TGTGCCAGCAGTGGATACGGGGGCCGGGGATCAGATACGCAGTACTTC
14 TRBJ1-1 TRBV14 many - CASSPYGWNTEAFF TGTGCCAGCAGCCCCTACGGTTGGAACACTGAAGCTTTCTTT
14 TRBJ2-1 TRBV6-1 once TRBD2 CASGRVAGVLEQFF TGTGCCAGCGGGAGAGTAGCGGGGGTCCTTGAGCAGTTCTTC
12 TRBJ2-3 TRBV6-5 - - CASSLRGDTQYF TGTGCCAGCAGTTTACGGGGAGATACGCAGTATTTT
16 TRBJ2-4 TRBV27 - - CASSLSVRLIKNIRYF TGTGCCAGCAGTTTATCCGTTAGGCTAATAAAAAACATTCGGTACTTC
14 TRBJ2-5 TRBV7-2 - - CAGSEGRDPETQYF TGTGCGGGGAGCGAGGGCCGTGACCCAGAGACGCAGTACTTC
14 TRBJ2-5 TRBV10-1 once - CASSDSREQETQYF TGCGCCAGCAGTGACTCCCGGGAGCAAGAGACCCAGTACTTC
15 TRBJ2-5 TRBV10-2 many TRBD1 CATLGTQGAGETQYF TGCGCCACCCTGGGCACACAGGGGGCTGGGGAGACCCAGTACTTC
15 TRBJ2-1 TRBV28 - TRBD2 CASSSAGLAVYEQFF TGTGCCAGCAGCTCCGCGGGACTAGCGGTCTACGAGCAGTTCTTC
16 TRBJ2-3 TRBV25-1 - - CASAGYGGRGSDTQYF TGTGCCAGCGCGGGATACGGGGGACGGGGATCAGATACGCAGTATTTC
15 TRBJ2-5 TRBV10-1 - - CASGDSVHDTETQYF TGCGCCAGCGGTGACTCGGTCCATGACACAGAGACCCAGTACTTC
16 TRBJ2-1 TRBV27 - TRBD2 CASSSHEAGRVNEQFF TGTGCCAGCAGTTCCCACGAAGCGGGGAGAGTAAATGAGCAGTTCTTC
14 TRBJ2-5 TRBV10-1 - - CAGSGASVRETQYF TGCGCGGGCAGTGGGGCCAGTGTCCGAGAGACGCAGTACTTC
17 TRBJ2-3 TRBV7-6 many TRBD2 CASSSSRTSGSTDTQYF TGTGCCAGCAGCTCTTCCCGGACTAGCGGTAGCACAGATACGCAGTATTTT
14 TRBJ2-1 TRBV7-6 - TRBD2 CASRPGLAGDEQFF TGTGCCAGCAGACCCGGACTAGCGGGGGATGAGCAGTTCTTC
14 TRBJ1-1 TRBV4-1 - - CASSRRESDTEAFF TGCGCCAGCAGCCGGAGGGAGTCAGACACTGAAGCTTTCTTT
17 TRBJ2-3 TRBV6-5 once - CASSYGGNSVPTDTQYF TGTGCCAGCAGTTACGGTGGGAATAGCGTCCCCACAGATACGCAGTATTTT
18 TRBJ2-4 TRBV6-1 - TRBD2 CASRWSSGGARAKDTQYF TGTGCCAGCAGGTGGAGTAGCGGGGGGGCGCGTGCCAAAGACACTCAGTACTTC
16 TRBJ2-7 TRBV6-1 - TRBD2 CASSPSGLPATNMQYF TGTGCCAGCAGTCCTAGCGGGCTGCCAGCCACAAATATGCAGTACTTC
18 TRBJ2-3 TRBV6-1 - TRBD2 CASLRLLGREGRGDTQYF TGTGCCAGCCTTCGATTATTAGGGCGGGAGGGCCGGGGAGATACGCAGTATTTT
19 TRBJ2-1 TRBV6-1 - TRBD2 CASRRWGGAGSGRADEQFF TGTGCCAGCAGACGGTGGGGGGGAGCGGGGAGCGGGAGGGCCGATGAGCAGTTCTTC